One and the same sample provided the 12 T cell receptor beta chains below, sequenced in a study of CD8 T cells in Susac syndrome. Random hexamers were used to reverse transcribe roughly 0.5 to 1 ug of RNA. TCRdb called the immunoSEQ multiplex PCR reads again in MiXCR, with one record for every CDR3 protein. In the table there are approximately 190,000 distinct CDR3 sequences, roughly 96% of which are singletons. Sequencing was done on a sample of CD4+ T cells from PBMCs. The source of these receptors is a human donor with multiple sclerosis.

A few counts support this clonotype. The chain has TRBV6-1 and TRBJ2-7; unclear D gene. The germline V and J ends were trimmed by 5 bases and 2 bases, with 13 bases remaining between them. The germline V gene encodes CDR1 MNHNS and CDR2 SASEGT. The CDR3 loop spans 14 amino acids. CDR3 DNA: TGTGCCAGCAGTTCCGAGACGGACGCCTACGAGCAGTACTTC. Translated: CASSSETDAYEQYF.

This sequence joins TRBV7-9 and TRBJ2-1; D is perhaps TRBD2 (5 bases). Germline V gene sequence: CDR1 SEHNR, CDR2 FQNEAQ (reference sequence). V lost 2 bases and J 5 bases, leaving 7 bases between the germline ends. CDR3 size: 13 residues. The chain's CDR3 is CASSLLRDNEQFF. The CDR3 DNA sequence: TGTGCCAGCAGCTTACTGAGGGACAATGAGCAGTTCTTC. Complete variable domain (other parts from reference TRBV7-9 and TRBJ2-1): DTGVSQNPRHKITKRGQNVTFRCDPISEHNRLYWYRQTLGQGPEFLTYFQNEAQLEKSRLLSDRFSAERPKGSFSTLEIQRTEQGDSAMYLCASSLLRDNEQFFGPGTRLTVL.

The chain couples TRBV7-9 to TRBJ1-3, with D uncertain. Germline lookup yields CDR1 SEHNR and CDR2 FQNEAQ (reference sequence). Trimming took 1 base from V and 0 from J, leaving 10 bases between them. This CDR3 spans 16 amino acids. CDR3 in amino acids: CASSLGRVPSGNTIYF. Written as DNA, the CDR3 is TGTGCCAGCAGCTTAGGGCGGGTTCCCTCTGGAAACACCATATATTTT.

The DNA for the CDR3 is TGCAGTGCCCCCACCGGGACTTCCAACGAGCAGTACTTC. Amino acids: CSAPTGTSNEQYF. J is TRBJ2-7 and V is TRBV20-1, with D perhaps matching TRBD2 (6 bases). V lost 6 bases and J 5 bases, leaving 17 bases between the germline ends. Germline V gene sequence: CDR1 DFQATT, CDR2 SNEGSKA (reference sequence). The length of the CDR3 is 13 residues.

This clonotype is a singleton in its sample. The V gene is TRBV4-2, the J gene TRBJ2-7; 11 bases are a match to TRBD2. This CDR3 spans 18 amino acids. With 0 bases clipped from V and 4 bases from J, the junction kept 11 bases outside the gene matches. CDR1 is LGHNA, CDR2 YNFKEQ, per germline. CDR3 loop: CASSQDLGTSGGLYEQYF. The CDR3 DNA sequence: TGTGCCAGCAGCCAAGATTTGGGAACTAGCGGGGGATTATACGAGCAGTACTTC.

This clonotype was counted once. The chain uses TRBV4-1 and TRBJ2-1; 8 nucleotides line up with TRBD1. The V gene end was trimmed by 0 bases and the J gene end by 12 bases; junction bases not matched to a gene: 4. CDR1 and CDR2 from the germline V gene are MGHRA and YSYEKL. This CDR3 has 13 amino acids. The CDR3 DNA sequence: TGCGCCAGCAGCCAAGAGGTCGGGACAGGGCAGTTCTTC. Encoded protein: CASSQEVGTGQFF.

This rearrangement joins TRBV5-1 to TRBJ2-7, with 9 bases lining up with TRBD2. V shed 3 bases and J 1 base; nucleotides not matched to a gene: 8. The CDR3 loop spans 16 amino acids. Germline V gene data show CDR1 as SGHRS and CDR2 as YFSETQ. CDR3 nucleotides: TGCGCCAGCAGCTCGTTCGCGGGAGGGAATTCCTACGAGCAGTACTTC. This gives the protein CASSSFAGGNSYEQYF.

Written as DNA, the CDR3 is TGTGCCAGCAGCAGTCCCATGTCTAAAGAGACCCAGTACTTC. It translates to CASSSPMSKETQYF. This chain connects TRBV5-4 to TRBJ2-5; no reliable D call. Germline V gene lookup returns CDR1 SGHNT and CDR2 YYREEE (reference sequence). This CDR3 is 14 amino acids long. V was cut by 4 bases and J by 3 bases, with 13 bases left in between.

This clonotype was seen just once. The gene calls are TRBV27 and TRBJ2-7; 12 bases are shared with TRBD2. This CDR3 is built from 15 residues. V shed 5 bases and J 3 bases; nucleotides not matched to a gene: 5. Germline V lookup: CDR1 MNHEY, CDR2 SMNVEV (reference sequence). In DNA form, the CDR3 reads TGTGCCAGCAGTCCGAGACTAGCGGGAGACTACGAGCAGTACTTC. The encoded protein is CASSPRLAGDYEQYF.

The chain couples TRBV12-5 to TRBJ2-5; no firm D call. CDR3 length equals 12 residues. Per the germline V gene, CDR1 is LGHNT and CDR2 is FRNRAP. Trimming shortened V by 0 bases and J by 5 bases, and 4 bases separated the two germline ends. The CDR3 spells CASGLVRETQYF. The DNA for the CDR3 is TGTGCTAGTGGTTTGGTACGGGAGACCCAGTACTTC.

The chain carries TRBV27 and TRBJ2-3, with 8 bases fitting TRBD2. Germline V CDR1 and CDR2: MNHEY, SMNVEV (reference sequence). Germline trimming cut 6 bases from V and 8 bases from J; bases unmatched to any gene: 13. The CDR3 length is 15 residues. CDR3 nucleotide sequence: TGTGCCAGCAGCCGCGGGAGCGGGGGCACGGGTACGCAGTATTTT. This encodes CASSRGSGGTGTQYF.

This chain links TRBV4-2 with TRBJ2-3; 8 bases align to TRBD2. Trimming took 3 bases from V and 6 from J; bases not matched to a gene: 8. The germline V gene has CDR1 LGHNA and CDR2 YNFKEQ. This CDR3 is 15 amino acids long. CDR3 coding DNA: TGTGCCAGCAGCCAGGGGACTAGAACAGGCGATACGCAGTATTTT. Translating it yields CASSQGTRTGDTQYF.